These T cell receptor beta chains were read from a single sample in a study of CD8 T cells in Susac syndrome. Each CDR3 protein is one row after TCRdb ran MiXCR on the immunoSEQ multiplex PCR reads. This sample yields about 160,000 distinct CDR3 sequences, of which approximately 94% are seen a single time; about 0.086% belongs to the top ten. The specimen was CD4+ T cells from PBMCs. The receptors were gathered from a human donor with multiple sclerosis. The CDR3 runs from the conserved cysteine through the conserved F or W. The order of the fields is V gene, D gene, J gene, clone size, CDR3 protein, CDR3 DNA. D genes are given only for firm matches. Clone size is not always given. Where it is, it says once, few, many or a class for expanded clones.

>TRBV3-1|TRBD1|TRBJ2-7|NA
CASSPTGTREQYF
TGTGCCAGCAGCCCGACAGGGACCCGCGAGCAGTACTTC
>TRBV6-1|TRBD1|TRBJ2-6|NA
CASSLTGYAGANVLTF
TGTGCCAGCAGCCTGACAGGGTATGCCGGGGCCAACGTCCTGACTTTC
>TRBV18|NA|TRBJ2-5|NA
CASSPSIQETQYF
TGTGCCAGCTCACCATCGATTCAAGAGACCCAGTACTTC
>TRBV4-3|NA|TRBJ2-3|NA
CASSPRGQRTDTQYF
TGCGCCAGCAGCCCGCGGGGACAGCGCACAGATACGCAGTATTTT
>TRBV4-3|TRBD2|TRBJ2-2|NA
CASSHGLAGTGELFF
TGCGCCAGCAGCCATGGACTAGCGGGCACCGGGGAGCTGTTTTTT
>TRBV9|NA|TRBJ2-1|NA
CASSVRTAPIPLNEQFF
TGTGCCAGCAGCGTGCGGACAGCTCCCATTCCTCTCAATGAGCAGTTCTTC
>TRBV5-1|NA|TRBJ2-3|NA
CASSFGTPVTDTQYF
TGCGCCAGCAGCTTCGGGACACCAGTCACAGATACGCAGTATTTT
>TRBV2|TRBD1|TRBJ1-1|NA
CASSVGQGYTEAFF
TGTGCCAGCAGTGTCGGACAGGGGTACACTGAAGCTTTCTTT
>TRBV3-1|NA|TRBJ2-4|NA
CASRRTSEDIQYF
TGTGCCAGCAGGAGGACATCCGAGGACATTCAGTACTTC
>TRBV15|TRBD2|TRBJ2-4|NA
CATSSPGGEVQYF
TGTGCCACCAGCAGTCCGGGGGGTGAGGTTCAGTACTTC
>TRBV7-9|NA|TRBJ2-7|NA
CASSPQGGSYEQYF
TGTGCCAGCAGCCCCCAGGGAGGATCCTACGAGCAGTACTTC
>TRBV6-1|NA|TRBJ2-5|few
CATLGLEETQYF
TGTGCCACCCTGGGGCTTGAAGAGACCCAGTACTTC
>TRBV7-2|NA|TRBJ2-7|NA
CASSLGQALYEQYF
TGTGCCAGCAGCTTAGGACAGGCCCTTTACGAGCAGTACTTC
>TRBV2|TRBD1|TRBJ2-4|NA
CASGRQGSGNIQYF
TGTGCCAGCGGTAGACAGGGGTCGGGTAACATTCAGTACTTC
>TRBV3-1|TRBD2|TRBJ2-2|once
CASSQASGRATGELFF
TGTGCCAGCAGCCAAGCTAGCGGGAGGGCCACCGGGGAGCTGTTTTTT
>TRBV28|NA|TRBJ1-4|NA
CASSYRTDEKLFF
TGTGCCAGCAGTTATAGGACAGATGAAAAACTGTTTTTT
>TRBV5-1|TRBD1|TRBJ1-1|NA
CASSFGQGEAAFF
TGCGCCAGCAGCTTCGGGCAGGGGGAAGCGGCTTTCTTT
>TRBV20-1|NA|TRBJ2-1|NA
CSAHDFGLGAREQFF
TGCAGTGCTCATGACTTTGGCCTAGGGGCTCGTGAGCAGTTCTTC
>TRBV30|NA|TRBJ1-3|NA
CAWSPRRPSGNTIYF
TGTGCCTGGAGTCCCCGCAGGCCCTCTGGAAACACCATATATTTT
>TRBV3-1|NA|TRBJ2-7|NA
CASSQEHGIPGVAQYF
TGTGCCAGCAGCCAAGAGCACGGAATCCCAGGGGTGGCGCAGTACTTC
>TRBV28|TRBD1|TRBJ2-5|NA
CASSTDRVPRETQYF
TGTGCCAGCAGTACTGACAGGGTACCTCGAGAGACCCAGTACTTC
>TRBV7-8|TRBD1|TRBJ2-7|NA
CASSLGGTDPYEQYF
TGTGCCAGCAGCTTAGGTGGGACAGACCCCTACGAGCAGTACTTC
>TRBV6-1|NA|TRBJ1-5|NA
CASSNARPVGSYNQPQHF
TGTGCCAGCAGCAACGCGCGTCCTGTTGGCAGCTACAATCAGCCCCAGCATTTT
>TRBV9|NA|TRBJ2-1|NA
CASSVNSVTVYNEQFF
TGTGCCAGCAGCGTAAATTCCGTGACAGTCTACAATGAGCAGTTCTTC
>TRBV28|NA|TRBJ2-7|NA
CASSGISYEQYF
TGTGCCAGCAGCGGCATCTCCTACGAGCAGTACTTC
>TRBV12-5|NA|TRBJ1-1|once
CASGLGVGRDTEAFF
TGTGCTAGTGGTTTGGGGGTGGGAAGGGACACTGAAGCTTTCTTT
>TRBV18|NA|TRBJ1-1|NA
CASSLPNLGSFNTEAFF
TGTGCCAGCTCACTACCTAACCTCGGGAGTTTCAACACTGAAGCTTTCTTT
>TRBV18|NA|TRBJ2-7|few
CASSPSGDEQYF
TGTGCCAGCTCACCATCGGGAGACGAGCAGTACTTC
>TRBV6-2/TRBV6-3|TRBD2|TRBJ2-2|NA
CASNFRTSGNTGELFF
TGTGCCAGCAATTTTAGGACTAGCGGGAATACCGGGGAGCTGTTTTTT
>TRBV14|TRBD1|TRBJ1-1|NA
CASSPLGQANTEAFF
TGTGCCAGCAGCCCTCTAGGACAGGCGAACACTGAAGCTTTCTTT
>TRBV7-2|TRBD2|TRBJ2-3|NA
CASSPGGGDTQYF
TGTGCCAGCAGCCCCGGGGGGGGAGATACGCAGTATTTT
>TRBV27|NA|TRBJ2-7|NA
CASMTGQSSYEQYF
TGTGCCAGCATGACCGGACAGAGCTCCTACGAGCAGTACTTC
>TRBV29-1|NA|TRBJ2-6|NA
CSVEVGSGANVLTF
TGCAGCGTTGAAGTGGGCTCGGGGGCCAACGTCCTGACTTTC
>TRBV12-3/TRBV12-4|NA|TRBJ2-7|few
CASSLGPSYEQYF
TGTGCCAGCAGTTTAGGACCTTCATACGAGCAGTACTTC
>TRBV3-1|TRBD2|TRBJ2-1|NA
CASQGGRSSYNEQFF
TGTGCCAGCCAGGGCGGGAGGAGCTCCTACAATGAGCAGTTCTTC
>TRBV5-1|NA|TRBJ2-3|NA
CASSLLGSRTDTQYF
TGCGCCAGCAGTCTCTTGGGGAGTAGAACAGATACGCAGTATTTT
>TRBV7-2|TRBD1|TRBJ2-7|NA
CASSLDRGYEQYF
TGTGCCAGCAGCTTGGACAGGGGCTACGAGCAGTACTTC
>TRBV12-5|NA|TRBJ1-1|NA
CASGLYGQSEAFF
TGTGCTAGTGGTTTGTACGGGCAATCTGAAGCTTTCTTT
>TRBV3-1|NA|TRBJ2-7|NA
CASSQVPGEQYF
TGTGCCAGCAGCCAAGTTCCGGGTGAGCAGTACTTC
>TRBV5-4|NA|TRBJ1-1|NA
CASSLASDYAEAFF
TGTGCCAGCAGCTTGGCCTCGGATTATGCTGAAGCTTTCTTT
>TRBV29-1|NA|TRBJ1-4|NA
CSVVWGANEKLFF
TGCAGCGTTGTGTGGGGGGCTAATGAAAAACTGTTTTTT
>TRBV2|NA|TRBJ2-1|NA
CASSVTTAKLFSSYNEQFF
TGTGCCAGCTCCGTTACAACGGCCAAACTATTTAGCTCCTACAATGAGCAGTTCTTC
>TRBV30|TRBD2|TRBJ2-3|NA
CAWSTSGRTDTQYF
TGTGCCTGGAGCACTAGCGGACGCACAGATACGCAGTATTTT
>TRBV4-3|NA|TRBJ1-2|NA
CASSQDRGRGGYTF
TGCGCCAGCAGCCAAGACCGGGGGCGCGGAGGCTACACCTTC
>TRBV12-3/TRBV12-4|NA|TRBJ1-1|few
CASSPQGNTEAFF
TGTGCCAGCTCACCCCAGGGAAACACTGAAGCTTTCTTT
>TRBV20-1|NA|TRBJ2-3|once
CSGSPADTQYF
TGCAGCGGCTCCCCAGCAGATACGCAGTATTTT
>TRBV19|NA|TRBJ1-4|NA
CASSRTESEKLFF
TGTGCCAGTAGCCGGACAGAATCGGAAAAACTGTTTTTT
>TRBV6-1|NA|TRBJ1-4|NA
CASSEGRRTTTNEKLFF
TGTGCCAGCAGTGAAGGTCGGCGGACGACAACTAATGAAAAACTGTTTTTT
>TRBV5-1|TRBD1|TRBJ1-1|NA
CASSLGGTENTEAFF
TGCGCCAGCAGCTTGGGAGGGACAGAGAACACTGAAGCTTTCTTT
>TRBV2|TRBD1|TRBJ1-1|NA
CASRSDRGPWGTEAFF
TGTGCCAGCAGATCGGACAGGGGGCCCTGGGGCACTGAAGCTTTCTTT
>TRBV4-3|NA|TRBJ2-5|NA
CASSQGHGETQYF
TGCGCCAGCAGCCAAGGTCACGGAGAGACCCAGTACTTC